Given below is one TCR beta chain in context. This clone occurred once. The antigen this receptor binds is unknown. One base away there is no much larger clone; base qualities are not given. The germline V and J ends show losses of 4 bases and 5 bases respectively, and no gene match explains 11 bases of the junction. Taken from the germline V gene, the CDR1 and CDR2 loops are MDHEN and SYDVKM. The CDR3 goes from the cysteine to the phenylalanine over 17 residues. The DNA shown is the 51-base CDR3, in frame from base 1. Libraries were prepared through the immunoSEQ multiplex PCR assay. TCRdb retrieved this table from immuneACCESS and kept in-frame rearrangements only. Not all clones are present; in checked studies, unresolved V genes account for under half, and no reason is known for the remainder. The sample table contains approximately 68,000 clones; only one count was recorded for 95% to 97% of them. The ten largest clonotypes hold more than 0.25% of the sample.

The sample originates from a study of technical replicates of blood from several donors (dated by TCRdb to the late 2010s). This TCR derives from a human donor in good health. Sequencing was carried out using T cells isolated from PBMCs. The chain is encoded by TRBV28 joined to TRBJ2-5, with 12 bases in between that match TRBD2. The CDR3 is CASSSLYRLAGAETQYF. The sequenced DNA: TGTGCCAGCAGTTCCTTATATAGACTAGCGGGAGCCGAGACCCAGTACTTC.